This T cell receptor beta chain came from a study of identical twins. Unmatched junction bases numbered 10, after V lost 6 bases and J lost 10 bases. Germline lookup yields CDR1 MDHEN and CDR2 SYDVKM. The CDR3 runs to 15 residues. Study conclusions and caveats: In cord blood, abundant beta clonotypes had fewer insertions; memory showed no trend.

Of note for this clonotype: Its antigen is currently unknown.

TCRdb fed the 5' RACE reads into MiXCR, producing one record per CDR3 protein. The sample includes 700,000 or so distinct CDR3 sequences, around 8.6% seen only once; the top ten take 0.98%. Each donor (without exception) was a healthy Caucasian. The sample also formed part of further work on yellow fever vaccine responses in identical twins.

Sequencing was carried out using PBMCs. This chain uses TRBV28 with TRBJ1-6, with 9 bases that match TRBD1. This TCR was sampled from a woman under 30 in good health. Here the CDR3 DNA reads TGTGCCAGCAGGGAGAGGACAGGGGCAGGATCACCCCTCCACTTT. Residues: CASRERTGAGSPLHF.